The clone carrying this TCR beta chain was recorded once. The antigen is undetermined. Trimming took off 3 bases at V and 3 bases at J, with 8 bases between the two ends. Germline assignment: CDR1 MNHNY and CDR2 SVGAGI (reference sequence). This CDR3 comprises 13 residues. This sample is drawn from a study of cytomegalovirus exposure and HLA in healthy donors. The study's findings and limits: In vitro, three CMV-associated chains proved specific for CMV antigens.

A multiplex PCR was run with 60 Vbeta primers and 13 Jbeta primers. Measured with immunoSEQ multiplex PCR; TCRdb has only the in-frame clones, and not every one. The sample shows over 150,000 clones, roughly 80% of them seen only once. The sample comprised PBMCs. This TCR derives from a man aged 18 to 35 in good health and CMV-seronegative. This rearrangement joins TRBV6-6 to TRBJ1-2; D perhaps matches TRBD1 (5 bases). Here the CDR3 reads CASSYGGDYGYTF. CDR3 sequence (DNA): TGTGCCAGCAGTTATGGGGGGGACTATGGCTACACCTTC.